This T cell receptor beta chain comes out of a study of T-cell memory formation after mild COVID-19. The overall study: The TCR clusters were mostly specific to one donor. Study conclusions and caveats: Memory sampled before infection contained some responding clones, suggesting cross-reactive memory joined. Whether day 37 second-wave clones are SARS-CoV-2-specific was not confirmed.

This clonotype was observed a handful of times. Its cognate antigen is unknown. Germline CDR1 reads SGHTA; CDR2 reads FQGNSA. CDR3 size: 15 residues. The ends were cut back, 6 bases at V and 8 bases at J, with 22 bases in the middle. 5'RACE primed from the constant segment yielded TCR alpha and TCR beta cDNA libraries bearing sample barcodes and UMIs. TCRdb processed the 5' RACE reads anew with MiXCR; each CDR3 protein has one entry. The sample contains under 450,000 distinct CDR3 sequences, less than 25% of which appear only once. This receptor was identified in a man younger than 35 who had mild COVID-19 (a few samples of this study predate the infection). Cell type and time point are not known. The V call is TRBV7-2, the J call TRBJ1-2, with D maybe TRBD1 (5 bases). The sequenced material came from PBMCs or a T cell subset sorted from them (not recorded which). CDR3 region: CASSPGGRPGWGYTF. The CDR3 nucleotides read TGTGCCAGCAGTCCCGGAGGGAGGCCAGGGTGGGGCTACACCTTC.